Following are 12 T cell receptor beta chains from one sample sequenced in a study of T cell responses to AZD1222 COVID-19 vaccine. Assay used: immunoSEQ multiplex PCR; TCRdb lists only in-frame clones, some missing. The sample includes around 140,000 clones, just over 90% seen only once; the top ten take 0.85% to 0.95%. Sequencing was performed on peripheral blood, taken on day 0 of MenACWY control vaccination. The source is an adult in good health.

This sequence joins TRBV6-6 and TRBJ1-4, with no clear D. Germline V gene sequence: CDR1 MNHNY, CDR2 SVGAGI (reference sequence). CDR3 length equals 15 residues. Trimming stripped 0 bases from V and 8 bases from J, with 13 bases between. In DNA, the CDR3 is TGTGCCAGCAGTTACTCAGATAACGTGTGGGAAAAACTGTTTTTT. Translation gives CASSYSDNVWEKLFF.

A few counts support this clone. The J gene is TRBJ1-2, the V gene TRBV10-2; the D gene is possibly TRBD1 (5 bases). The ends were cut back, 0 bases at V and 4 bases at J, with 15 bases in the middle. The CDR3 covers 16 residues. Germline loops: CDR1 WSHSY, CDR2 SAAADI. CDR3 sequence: CASSESRFHRSYGYTF. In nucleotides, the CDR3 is TGCGCCAGCAGTGAGTCGCGATTCCACAGGTCCTATGGCTACACCTTC.

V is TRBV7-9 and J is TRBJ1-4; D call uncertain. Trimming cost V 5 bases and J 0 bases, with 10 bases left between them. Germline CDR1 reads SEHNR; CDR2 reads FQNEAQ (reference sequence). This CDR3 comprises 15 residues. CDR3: CASSQSTATNEKLFF. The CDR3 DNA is TGTGCCAGCAGCCAATCCACAGCAACTAATGAAAAACTGTTTTTT.

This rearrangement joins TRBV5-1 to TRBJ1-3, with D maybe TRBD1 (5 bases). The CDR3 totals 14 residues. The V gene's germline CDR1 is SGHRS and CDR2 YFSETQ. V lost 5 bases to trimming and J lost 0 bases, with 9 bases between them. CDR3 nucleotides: TGCGCCAGCAGGACAGAAAACTCTGGAAACACCATATATTTT. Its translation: CASRTENSGNTIYF.

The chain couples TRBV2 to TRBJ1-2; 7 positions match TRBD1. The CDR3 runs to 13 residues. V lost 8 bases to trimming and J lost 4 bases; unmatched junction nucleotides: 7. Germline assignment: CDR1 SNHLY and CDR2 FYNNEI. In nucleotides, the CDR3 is TGTGCCAGCGGCGTGCCAGGGGGCTATGGCTACACCTTC. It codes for CASGVPGGYGYTF.

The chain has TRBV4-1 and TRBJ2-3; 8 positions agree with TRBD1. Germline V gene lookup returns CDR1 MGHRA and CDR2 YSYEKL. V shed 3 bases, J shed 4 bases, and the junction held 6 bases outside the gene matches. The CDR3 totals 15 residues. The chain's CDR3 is CASSHPDRVADTQYF. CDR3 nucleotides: TGCGCCAGCAGCCACCCGGACAGGGTGGCAGATACGCAGTATTTT.

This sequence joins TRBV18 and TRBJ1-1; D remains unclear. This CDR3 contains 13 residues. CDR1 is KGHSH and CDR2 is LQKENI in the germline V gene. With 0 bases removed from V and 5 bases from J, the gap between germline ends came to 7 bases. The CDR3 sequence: CASSPPERTEAFF. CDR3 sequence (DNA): TGTGCCAGCTCACCACCCGAGAGGACTGAAGCTTTCTTT.

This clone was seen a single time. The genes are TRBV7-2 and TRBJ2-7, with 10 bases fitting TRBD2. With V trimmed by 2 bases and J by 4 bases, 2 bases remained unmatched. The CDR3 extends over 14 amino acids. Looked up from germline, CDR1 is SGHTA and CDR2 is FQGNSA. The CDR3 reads CASSLISGGYEQYF. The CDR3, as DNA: TGTGCCAGCAGCTTAATTAGCGGGGGGTACGAGCAGTACTTC.

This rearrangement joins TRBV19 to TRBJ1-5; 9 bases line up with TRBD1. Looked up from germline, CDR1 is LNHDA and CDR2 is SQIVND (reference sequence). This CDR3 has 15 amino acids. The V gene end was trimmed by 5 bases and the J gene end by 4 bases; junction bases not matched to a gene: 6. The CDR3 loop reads CASSRSTGGNQPQHF. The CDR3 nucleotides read TGTGCCAGTAGTCGCTCGACAGGGGGTAATCAGCCCCAGCATTTT.

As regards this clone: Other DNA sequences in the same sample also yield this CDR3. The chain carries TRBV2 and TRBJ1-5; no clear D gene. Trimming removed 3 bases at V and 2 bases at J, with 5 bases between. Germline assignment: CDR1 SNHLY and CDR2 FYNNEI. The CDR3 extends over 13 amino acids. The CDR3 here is CASSEAGNQPQHF. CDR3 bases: TGTGCCAGCAGTGAGGCAGGCAATCAGCCCCAGCATTTT.

CDR3 protein: CAISGQEMNTEAFF. The CDR3 DNA reads TGTGCCATCAGTGGACAGGAGATGAACACTGAAGCTTTCTTT. V usage is TRBV10-3 and J usage is TRBJ1-1, with D tentatively TRBD1 (6 bases). Germline CDR1 ENHRY, CDR2 SYGVKD. With 4 bases removed from V and 0 bases from J, the gap between germline ends came to 9 bases. This CDR3 spans 14 amino acids.

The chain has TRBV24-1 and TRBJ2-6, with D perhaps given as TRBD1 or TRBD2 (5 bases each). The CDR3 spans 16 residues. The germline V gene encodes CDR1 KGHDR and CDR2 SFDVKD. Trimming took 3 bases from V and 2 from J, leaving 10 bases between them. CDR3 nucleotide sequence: TGTGCCACCAGTGATCCACGGGGCACTGGGGCCAACGTCCTGACTTTC. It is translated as CATSDPRGTGANVLTF.